The entry below describes one T cell receptor beta chain. It has no known antigen specificity. No clone much larger than this one lies a single base away; base qualities are absent. This sample is drawn from a study of T cell responses to AZD1222 COVID-19 vaccine (dated by TCRdb to the early 2020s). Study-wide context: AZD1222 recipients whose second dose came at about 4 weeks and those whose second dose came at about 12 weeks were combined into one group, since spike-specific TCR depth and breadth did not differ between the two schedules. TCR sequencing was performed for roughly 250 trial participants, of whom about 200 were given two doses of AZD1222 and some 26 were given two doses of MenACWY control vaccine. Trial participants were enrolled by age into subgroups of 18-55, 56-69 and 70-plus years, and around 150, 28 and 57 TCR-sequenced participants, respectively, were included in these subgroups. Broad study findings and their caveats: No day 14 peak-response samples were available, so repertoires were characterized only after the peak T cell response. Spike-specific TCR breadth and depth rose significantly after two AZD1222 doses compared with day 0 and with MenACWY recipients. Conclusions about previously exposed vaccinees are limited, since just six AZD1222 recipients were seropositive for SARS-CoV-2 at baseline. Vaccine-associated CD4 TCRs spanned the whole spike protein, with dominant responses in regions 160-218 and 743-854. Nearly half of unique spike-specific TCRs reportedly recognized epitopes outside regions mutated in the B.1.351 and B.1.1.7 variants. Participants were mostly white British and included more females than males, and it was suggested by the authors that clonal diversity may have been underestimated. The 56-69-year group was small, and its depth increase did not reach significance, likely because of low power.

The CDR3 regions of human TCRbeta chains were subjected to immunosequencing. The original methods were these. TCRs in the repertoires were matched against a reference library of SARS-CoV-2-specific TCRs that had been generated with the MIRA antigen-specificity platform. Breadth was defined as the fraction of unique TCRs that were SARS-CoV-2-associated. Depth was defined as the fraction of total T cells that were SARS-CoV-2-associated. Using the MIRA data, each spike-specific TCR was assigned both to the spike region to which the TCR was reactive and to a CD4 or CD8 class. Log10-transformed breadth and depth values were compared by one-way ANOVA with Sidak's multiple comparisons tests. The table comes from immuneACCESS by way of TCRdb, which keeps in-frame sequences with V and J called. Part of the clones is missing from these tables; in studies checked, under half for an unresolved V gene and the rest for unknown reasons. V, J and clone size are those of that table, while D and trimming were read from the DNA. The sample profile shows around 150,000 clones; approximately 84% of them were found once. The top ten constitute 4.1% of the sample.

According to the study, the label for this sample's time point signals: baseline before first vaccination. Vaccinee samples came from UK trials COV001 and COV002, including a single-blind randomized controlled phase 2/3 trial of AZD1222 (ChAdOx1 nCoV-19) in healthy adults. For TCRbeta chain sequencing, PBMC samples from trial participants were taken at day 0 and at day 28 after the second dose. The CDR3, from cysteine to phenylalanine, totals 16 residues. CDR3 DNA only is kept here, 48 bases in frame from base 1. The trim is 0 bases for V and 4 bases for J, with a gap of 15 bases between the germline ends. CDR1 and CDR2 are drawn from the germline V gene (reference sequence): LNHDA, SQIVND.

The sequences come from peripheral blood, collected on day 0 of AZD1222 vaccination. This TCR was recovered from an adult in good health. The rearrangement combines TRBV19 with TRBJ1-2; TRBD1 is perhaps the D gene, given 6 matching bases. The CDR3 reads CASSIEGGPYIYGYTF. The DNA is TGTGCCAGTAGTATAGAAGGGGGGCCGTATATCTATGGCTACACCTTC.